The present T cell receptor (beta chain) was sequenced within a study of T cell repertoires in cytomegalovirus infection (dated by TCRdb to 2018 to 2020). About the study as a whole: Peptide stimulations targeted recently identified HLA-C-restricted CMV epitopes, whose presentation resists viral immunomodulation, together with well-studied HLA-B-restricted epitopes. Because public TCR beta signatures pointed to carriage of CMV infection together with the matching HLA type, the HLA type of each donor mattered for the analysis. What the work shows at the level of the full study, not this receptor alone: In the ex vivo response, HLA-C-restricted CMV-specific TCR beta clonotypes were dominant, and in two of eight donors the single most frequent clonotype came from this HLA-C-restricted group. In both this cohort and an independent cohort of 350 to 400 donors, the cumulative frequency of public TCR beta family members distinguished carriers of CMV infection plus the relevant HLA type.

The treatment or condition label here, explained by the study, means: in vitro stimulation with specific CMV peptide epitopes to enrich CMV-specific T cells. Only a few counts were recorded for this clonotype. No antigen is known for it. There are no base qualities to consult, and no much larger clone falls within one base. Counted from cysteine to phenylalanine, this CDR3 has 16 amino acids. Only the CDR3 region is kept as DNA, spanning 48 bases read in frame from base 1. V is clipped by 7 bases and J by 0 bases, and the sequence between their germline boundaries is 16 bases long. Sequencing relied on an Illumina HiSeq 1500. TCRdb cleaned the public reads at Q25 with fastp, built clones with MiXCR and kept in-frame beta chains. Rows are unified per CDR3 protein, each entry keeping the most common DNA and genes. Within this sample are a few hundred thousand distinct CDR3 sequences, with about 39% of them counted one time only. The top ten clones comprise about half of the sample.

This receptor was taken from a human donor in good health (CMV status not recorded). Some clones in this sample may be carry-over from other donors' samples. The V and J segments used are TRBV12-3 or TRBV12-4 and TRBJ2-1; the D gene cannot be resolved beyond TRBD1 or TRBD2, each matching 5 bases. This sample comprised cultured PBMCs, obtained from culture after CMV antigen stimulation. The bases read TGTGCCAGCACCCTTGGGGGAGCGTCCTCCTACAATGAGCAGTTCTTC. This translates into CASTLGGASSYNEQFF.